Shown below are 5 T cell receptor beta chains from a single sample sequenced in a study of OX40 agonist ivuxolimab in advanced cancers. Assay used: immunoSEQ multiplex PCR; TCRdb lists only in-frame clones, some missing. The sample lists around 44,000 clones, 70% to 90% occurring once. Sequenced material: CD4+ or CD8+ T cells sorted from blood, taken in a trial of the OX40 agonist ivuxolimab. These receptors were collected from an adult with an advanced solid tumor such as melanoma, head and neck, liver or kidney cancer.

This chain connects TRBV18 to TRBJ2-6, with D perhaps matching TRBD1 (5 bases). The germline CDR1 and CDR2 sequences are KGHSH and LQKENI. This CDR3 region has 16 residues. Trimming removed 2 bases from V and 1 base from J, with 9 bases in between. The CDR3 is CASSPLPGSGANVLTF. The CDR3 coding sequence is TGTGCCAGCTCACCATTACCAGGGTCTGGGGCCAACGTCCTGACTTTC.

In nucleotides, the CDR3 is TGTGCCAGCAGCTTACGACAGGGTTACACAGATACGCAGTATTTT. Its protein product is CASSLRQGYTDTQYF. The chain couples TRBV7-3 to TRBJ2-3; 7 bases agree with TRBD1. Germline values: CDR1 SGHTA, CDR2 FQGTGA. This CDR3 has 15 amino acids. After removal of 2 bases from V and 2 bases from J, the junction contained 4 bases not matched to a gene.

This clone is judged medium-sized (0.01 to 0.1%). V and J are TRBV18 and TRBJ1-5, with a possible D match to TRBD1 (6 bases). The CDR3 has 15 residues. Germline CDR1 is KGHSH and CDR2 is LQKENI. The V gene lost 2 bases and the J gene lost 3 bases, with 11 bases spanning the gap. DNA of the CDR3: TGTGCCAGCTCACCATCAGGGGCTGCCAATCAGCCCCAGCATTTT. Amino acid sequence: CASSPSGAANQPQHF.

The J gene is TRBJ1-6, the V gene TRBV6-1; D call uncertain. Per germline, CDR1 MNHNS and CDR2 SASEGT. V was clipped by 2 bases and J by 7 bases, with 18 bases between them. The CDR3 sequence is 17 residues long. CDR3 sequence: CASSESRGISVNSPLHF. DNA for the CDR3: TGTGCCAGCAGTGAATCCCGTGGCATCTCCGTAAATTCACCCCTCCACTTT.

This clone is a singleton in its sample. This chain joins TRBV27 and TRBJ2-7; 7 bases match TRBD1. The CDR3 consists of 13 residues. CDR1 is MNHEY and CDR2 is SMNVEV in the germline V gene (reference sequence). V was pared by 5 bases and J by 2 bases, with 3 bases of the junction left unmatched. CDR3 in DNA: TGTGCCAGCAGTCGACAGGGCCCCTACGAGCAGTACTTC. Its protein is CASSRQGPYEQYF.